These T cell receptor beta chains were read from a single sample in a study of blood T cell repertoires in COVID-19. TCRdb's table, derived via immunoSEQ multiplex PCR, lists solely in-frame clones and lacks some. Among roughly 150,000 clones listed, around 80% were seen once. Input material: PBMCs or T cells enriched from blood (not recorded which). Receptors were obtained from a middle-aged man who had recovered from COVID-19. Each CDR3 is given with its conserved first and last residue. The D gene is left open where the match is weak. Clone sizes are given selectively: once, few, many, or a class where the clone is expanded.

TRBJ2-7 NA TRBV11-3 NA TGTGCCAGCAGCTTAAGTGAGGGCTACGAGCAGTACTTC CASSLSEGYEQYF
TRBJ2-3 NA TRBV11-3 NA TGTGCCAGCAGCTTCGGCACAGATACGCAGTATTTT CASSFGTDTQYF
TRBJ1-2 NA TRBV7-2 NA TGTGCCAGCAGCGCAAGAGGGGGGGGGCGAGGCTACACCTTC CASSARGGGRGYTF
TRBJ1-1 NA TRBV6-5 NA TGTGCCAGCAGTCGACAGCTCCTTCAAGCTTTCTTT CASSRQLLQAFF
TRBJ2-3 NA TRBV5-1 NA TGCGCCAGCAGCTTGGGGCAGGGGAGAGATACGCAGTATTTT CASSLGQGRDTQYF
TRBJ1-2 NA TRBV6-1 NA TGTGCCAGCAGTGAAGATGGACACGGTGGCTACACCTTC CASSEDGHGGYTF
TRBJ1-2 NA TRBV18 TRBD1 TGTGCCAGCTCACCAGTGACAGGGGGATTGGATGGCTACACCTTC CASSPVTGGLDGYTF
TRBJ2-3 few TRBV2 TRBD2 TGTGCCAGCTTACTTAGCGGGGCCACAGATACGCAGTATTTT CASLLSGATDTQYF
TRBJ1-4 NA TRBV6-5 TRBD1 TGTGCCAGCACCCAGGGGGCGGATGAAAAACTGTTTTTT CASTQGADEKLFF
TRBJ2-2 NA TRBV9 NA TGTGCCAGCAGCGTAAGGGGCAGGGCCGACACCGGGGAGCTGTTTTTT CASSVRGRADTGELFF
TRBJ1-2 NA TRBV4-1 NA TGCGCCAGCAGCCGGAATCTGTGGAGGGCAGTAGGGGGCTACACCTTC CASSRNLWRAVGGYTF
TRBJ2-2 many TRBV7-3 NA TGTGCCAGCAGCTTAGTCGGGGGCACCGGGGAGCTGTTTTTT CASSLVGGTGELFF
TRBJ1-3 NA TRBV9 NA TGTGCCAGCAGCGGTCACTCGTCCCGACAGAGCTCTGGAAACACCATATATTTT CASSGHSSRQSSGNTIYF
TRBJ2-1 NA TRBV23-1 TRBD2 TGCGCCAGCAGTCGCCCCCGGGGCGGGGGGGGAGACAATGAGCAGTTCTTC CASSRPRGGGGDNEQFF
TRBJ1-5 NA TRBV19 TRBD1 TGTGCCAGTCTACAGGGGAACAGCAATCAGCCCCAGCATTTT CASLQGNSNQPQHF
TRBJ1-4 NA TRBV5-1 NA TGCGCCAGCAGCTTGAAGCCGGGGAATGAAAAACTGTTTTTT CASSLKPGNEKLFF
TRBJ1-2 NA TRBV6-2/TRBV6-3 NA TGTGCCAGCAGTTACCTATCATTGTATGGCTACACCTTC CASSYLSLYGYTF
TRBJ1-6 NA TRBV2 NA TGTGCCAGCAGTGAAAGGACGGGGAGCTCCTATAATTCACCCCTCCACTTT CASSERTGSSYNSPLHF
TRBJ1-2 NA TRBV6-5 NA TGTGCCAGCAGTTCCCGGGATCCTGGCCGAGGCTACACCTTC CASSSRDPGRGYTF
TRBJ1-6 once TRBV5-1 TRBD1 TGCGCCAGCAGGGAGGTGACAGGGGAGTCACCCCTCCACTTT CASREVTGESPLHF
TRBJ2-5 NA TRBV5-6 TRBD2 TGTGCCAGCAGCCAAACGGTTACTAGCGTACCACAAGAGACCCAGTACTTC CASSQTVTSVPQETQYF
TRBJ1-2 NA TRBV11-2 NA TGTGCCAGCAGCCACCCTGAGCCGAGAGGCCGCACCTTC CASSHPEPRGRTF
TRBJ2-1 NA TRBV5-1 TRBD1 TGCGCCAGCAGCTTACGCCGGGACAGGGAAGGGGGTGAGCAGTTCTTC CASSLRRDREGGEQFF
TRBJ1-1 NA TRBV30 TRBD1 TGTGCCTGGAACCCGGTGGCCGGGACAGGGCGAACTGAAGCTTTCTTT CAWNPVAGTGRTEAFF
TRBJ1-6 NA TRBV7-2 TRBD1 TGTGCCAGCAGCTCTCCGGGACAGGGGTATGATTCACCCCTCCACTTT CASSSPGQGYDSPLHF
TRBJ2-7 few TRBV4-1 TRBD1 TGCGCCAGCAGCCCTACAGGGGGCTCCTACGAGCAGTACTTC CASSPTGGSYEQYF
TRBJ1-6 NA TRBV12-3/TRBV12-4 NA TGTGCCAGCAGTTTAGGCAGGAATTCACCCCTCCACTTT CASSLGRNSPLHF
TRBJ2-7 once TRBV18 TRBD2 TGTGCCAGCTCAGCCGGGACTAGTTTCGAGCAGTACTTC CASSAGTSFEQYF
TRBJ2-5 NA TRBV7-9 TRBD2 TGTGCCAGCAGCATGACTAGCGGGGGTGAGACCCAGTACTTC CASSMTSGGETQYF
TRBJ1-1 NA TRBV7-9 NA TGTGCCAGCAGTGGACAGAGGGACCAGAACACTGAAGCTTTCTTT CASSGQRDQNTEAFF
TRBJ1-2 NA TRBV6-5 TRBD1 TGTGCCAGCAGTCCTGACAGGGGATTTTCTGGCTACACCTTC CASSPDRGFSGYTF
TRBJ2-5 NA TRBV12-3/TRBV12-4 NA TGTGCCAGCAGTTCCCGAGAGACCCAGTACTTC CASSSRETQYF